In its sample, the clone carrying this TCR beta chain was seen a few times. This specimen belongs to a study of spatial heterogeneity in lung cancer. TCRdb re-called the 5' RACE reads through MiXCR, storing one row per CDR3 protein. The sample yields just under 95,000 distinct CDR3 sequences, more than 10% seen once. Time point meaning: sample taken at primary tumor resection. Frozen PBMC, nontumor lung or tumor provided whole RNA, which was sequenced unsorted. CDR1 is LGHDT and CDR2 is YNNKEL in the germline V gene (reference sequence). Unmatched junction bases numbered 2, after V lost 2 bases and J lost 5 bases. The CDR3 has 14 residues.

This TCR derives from a male donor with early-stage non-small cell lung cancer. The chain joins TRBV3-1 to TRBJ2-1; 8 positions match TRBD2. Material: PBMCs, obtained at surgery. This CDR3 reads CASSQLAGNNEQFF. Here the CDR3 DNA reads TGTGCCAGCAGCCAATTAGCGGGAAACAATGAGCAGTTCTTC.